The rows below give T cell receptor beta chains drawn from one sample of a study of brain T cells in children with intractable seizures. Produced via immunoSEQ multiplex PCR; TCRdb's table is partial and in-frame only. This sample has a few hundred thousand clones; about 93% occur once, and the top ten carry about 6%. The source was peripheral blood, collected 4 to 5 months after surgery. These receptors were collected from a boy younger than two with tuberous sclerosis and intractable seizures. Both conserved end residues are part of each CDR3. The D gene is left open where the match is weak. Some rows mark clone size as missing; the rest say once, few, many or name a class of expanded clone.

clone size,V gene,J gene,D gene,CDR3 DNA,CDR3 protein
.,TRBV6-5,TRBJ1-5,.,TGTGCCAGCACCCAATTATATAGCAATCAGCCCCAGCATTTT,CASTQLYSNQPQHF
.,TRBV27,TRBJ2-3,.,TGTGCCAGCAGTCACCCTTTCGGGGGCGCAGATACGCAGTATTTT,CASSHPFGGADTQYF
.,TRBV18,TRBJ1-3,TRBD1,TGTGCCAGCTCGCTCGACAGGGGCCTCTCGCGAAACACCATATATTTT,CASSLDRGLSRNTIYF
.,TRBV28,TRBJ2-7,.,TGTGCCAGCAGTCCCTCGGGGGCGGGAGATAGGGACGAGCAGTACTTC,CASSPSGAGDRDEQYF
.,TRBV5-4,TRBJ1-2,TRBD1,TGTGCCAGCAGCCCCGGGACAGCCAACTATGGCTACACCTTC,CASSPGTANYGYTF
once,TRBV7-2,TRBJ2-2,TRBD2,TGTGCCAGCAGCTTATTCGGGGGGGACACCGGGGAGCTGTTTTTT,CASSLFGGDTGELFF
.,TRBV6-1,TRBJ1-6,.,TGTGCCAGCAGTGAAGCCCAGGCCTATAATTCACCCCTCCACTTT,CASSEAQAYNSPLHF
.,TRBV6-5,TRBJ1-6,.,TGTGCCAGCAGTTACTCGGGACTCGGAGGGTCACCCCTCCACTTT,CASSYSGLGGSPLHF
.,TRBV11-2,TRBJ2-7,TRBD2,TGTGCCAGCAGCTTAGTCTCGGTTAGCGGGAGGACCTACGAGCAGTACTTC,CASSLVSVSGRTYEQYF
.,TRBV11-2,TRBJ1-2,.,TGTGCCAGCAGCCCAAACCCGGACAGTATCCGCTCCACTAACTATGGCTACACCTTC,CASSPNPDSIRSTNYGYTF
.,TRBV11-2,TRBJ2-2,TRBD1,TGTGCCAGCAGCTTGGGACAGGGTGCGTCCGGGGAGCTGTTTTTT,CASSLGQGASGELFF
.,TRBV19,TRBJ2-7,.,TGTGCCAGTAGTATGTACGGGTCCTACGAGCAGTACTTC,CASSMYGSYEQYF
.,TRBV4-1,TRBJ1-2,.,TGCGCCAGCAGCCAAGTGACAGGAGAGCGCTATGGCTACACCTTC,CASSQVTGERYGYTF
.,TRBV30,TRBJ1-2,.,TGTGCCTGGAGGACCCTGGGACTATCAGAAGGCTACACCTTC,CAWRTLGLSEGYTF
.,TRBV19,TRBJ1-3,.,TGTGCCAGTAACCCCCAGAGGACGGACGGCCTCCTCTCTGGAAACACCATATATTTT,CASNPQRTDGLLSGNTIYF
.,TRBV7-9,TRBJ1-3,.,TGTGCCAGCAGACCTATGAAAGGACAGAAGCGAAACACCATATATTTT,CASRPMKGQKRNTIYF
.,TRBV5-4,TRBJ2-3,.,TGTGCCAGCAGCTTGAACGGCGAGGCCGGCACAGATACGCAGTATTTT,CASSLNGEAGTDTQYF
.,TRBV7-9,TRBJ2-1,.,TGTGCCAGCAGCCCTTACAATGAGCAGTTCTTC,CASSPYNEQFF
.,TRBV7-3,TRBJ1-3,.,TGTGCCAGCAGCCCGGGTCCCTCTGGAAACACCATATATTTT,CASSPGPSGNTIYF
.,TRBV4-2,TRBJ2-1,.,TGTGCCAGCAGCCAAGGGGGTTACAATGAGCAGTTCTTC,CASSQGGYNEQFF
.,TRBV5-4,TRBJ2-7,.,TGTGCCAGCAGCCCAATGGGGGGGCCTACGCATGGGCAGTACTTC,CASSPMGGPTHGQYF
.,TRBV4-1,TRBJ1-3,.,TGCGCCAGCAGCCAAGTTCGCGGCCAGGGAGTAGGTTCTGGAAACACCATATATTTT,CASSQVRGQGVGSGNTIYF
.,TRBV12-5,TRBJ2-2,TRBD2,TGTGCTAGTGGTTTGGTACTGGGCGGGAGCCCCGGGGAGCTGTTTTTT,CASGLVLGGSPGELFF
once,TRBV30,TRBJ1-1,.,TGTGCCTGGAGTCCTCCGGGAATGGGCCAGAACACTGAAGCTTTCTTT,CAWSPPGMGQNTEAFF
.,TRBV18,TRBJ2-1,TRBD1,TGTGCCAGCTCACCACCCCGTGACAGGGTCCATGAGCAGTTCTTC,CASSPPRDRVHEQFF
.,TRBV6-6,TRBJ1-1,.,TGTGCCAGCAGTTTAGGGGCACCGAACACTGAAGCTTTCTTT,CASSLGAPNTEAFF
.,TRBV2,TRBJ2-3,.,TGTGCCAGCAGTGAACAGCTCCTAGGGACAGATACGCAGTATTTT,CASSEQLLGTDTQYF
.,TRBV11-3,TRBJ1-1,.,TGTGCCAGCAGCTTAGGTTCGAGAGAAGGTACTGAAGCTTTCTTT,CASSLGSREGTEAFF
.,TRBV27,TRBJ2-2,.,TGTGCCAGCAGTTTGTACGGTAACACCGGGGAGCTGTTTTTT,CASSLYGNTGELFF
.,TRBV5-6,TRBJ2-1,.,TGTGCCAGCAGCCCGACCCCGGACGGGGACCAGTTCTTC,CASSPTPDGDQFF
.,TRBV30,TRBJ2-5,.,TGTGCCTGGTATCGGGGGCCCGGGGAGACCCAGTACTTC,CAWYRGPGETQYF
.,TRBV10-3,TRBJ2-7,.,TGTGCCATCAGCAGGGAAGACGAGCAGTACTTC,CAISREDEQYF
.,TRBV29-1,TRBJ1-1,TRBD1,TGCAGCGTTCGGACAGGGAATGAAGCTTTCTTT,CSVRTGNEAFF
.,TRBV9,TRBJ1-4,TRBD1,TGTGCCAGCAGCGTAGCAGGGGGCAATGAAAAACTGTTTTTT,CASSVAGGNEKLFF
.,TRBV28,TRBJ1-4,.,TGTGCCAGCAGCCCTCCGGCAACTAATGAAAAACTGTTTTTT,CASSPPATNEKLFF
.,TRBV24-1,TRBJ1-2,.,TGTGCCACCAGAGATAAGGTCTTTGGCTACACCTTC,CATRDKVFGYTF
once,TRBV7-3,TRBJ2-3,.,TGTGCCAGCAGCTTAACAGGACACATGCAGCACGGCCCAGATACGCAGTATTTT,CASSLTGHMQHGPDTQYF
.,TRBV28,TRBJ2-7,.,TGTGCCAGCAGTTTATGGGACTCCCTTCGGGTCGAGCAGTACTTC,CASSLWDSLRVEQYF
.,TRBV11-2,TRBJ1-2,.,TGTGCCAGCAGCTTAGTCGGGAGTCGGGGTAACTATGGCTACACCTTC,CASSLVGSRGNYGYTF
.,TRBV19,TRBJ2-2,.,TGTGCCAGTAGTCCCCTCCCCGGGGAGCTGTTTTTT,CASSPLPGELFF
.,TRBV6-5,TRBJ2-7,.,TGTGCCAGCCAACACCCAGGGGGGGAATCCTACGAGCAGTACTTC,CASQHPGGESYEQYF
.,TRBV29-1,TRBJ2-1,.,TGCAGCGTTCACCGGGGGGCCGTCAGCTCCTACAATGAGCAGTTCTTC,CSVHRGAVSSYNEQFF
.,TRBV7-8,TRBJ1-2,.,TGTGCCAGCAGCTTAACGGCTGAAGGCTATGGCTACACCTTC,CASSLTAEGYGYTF
.,TRBV6-5,TRBJ2-5,.,TGTGCCAGCAGTCAAAACGGACAGCAAGAGACCCAGTACTTC,CASSQNGQQETQYF
.,TRBV2,TRBJ1-4,TRBD1,TGTGCCAGTCCGGGCCTTATGATGGGACAGGCCGAACTTGCAACTAATGAAAAACTGTTTTTT,CASPGLMMGQAELATNEKLFF
.,TRBV9,TRBJ2-3,.,TGTGCCAGCAGCCCGACGGGACGGACCTACACAGATACGCAGTATTTT,CASSPTGRTYTDTQYF
.,TRBV7-9,TRBJ1-6,TRBD1,TGTGCCAGCAGCTTCGCTCCGGGACAGACTAATTCACCCCTCCACTTT,CASSFAPGQTNSPLHF
.,TRBV6-5,TRBJ2-7,TRBD1,TGTGCCAGCAACCGACAGGGCTACGAGCAGTACTTC,CASNRQGYEQYF
.,TRBV30,TRBJ1-3,.,TGTGCCTGGATGCCGGGGAGCTCTGGAAACACCATATATTTT,CAWMPGSSGNTIYF
.,TRBV30,TRBJ1-1,.,TGTGCCTGGACAGGTGCGATGAACACTGAAGCTTTCTTT,CAWTGAMNTEAFF
once,TRBV4-1,TRBJ2-7,.,TGCGCCAGCAGCCAAGCCGGGGGGCCCGTCCTCCACGAGCAGTACTTC,CASSQAGGPVLHEQYF
.,TRBV2,TRBJ2-7,TRBD2,TGTGCCAGCCAGGAGACTAGCGGGGAACTCTACGAGCAGTACTTC,CASQETSGELYEQYF